Reported below is one TCR beta chain. The data stem from a study of blood T cell repertoires in COVID-19. Overall study: COVID-19 samples from acute and convalescent phases originated in the United States, Italy and Spain. T cells, B-cell-depleted T cells, or PBMCs provided the cDNA or gDNA that served as material.

Source study methods: Estimates of nucleated cell counts were drawn from the amplification of reference gene primers. Data came from immunoSEQ multiplex PCR; TCRdb stores just in-frame clones and leaves some out. V, J and clone size are taken as reported in that table, and D and trimming were inferred from the DNA itself. The sample yields about 160,000 clones, about nine tenths seen once. Germline-derived CDR1 and CDR2 are KGHDR and SFDVKD. Trimming took 3 bases from V and 7 from J; bases not matched to a gene: 6. The CDR3 sequence is 16 residues long. V and J are TRBV24-1 and TRBJ2-1, with TRBD2 matching 12 bases. Sequencing input: peripheral blood. The origin of this receptor is a woman aged 55 to 70 who had recovered from COVID-19. The CDR3 sequence: CATSDPTSGGPNEQFF. In DNA, the CDR3 is TGTGCCACCAGTGATCCAACTAGCGGGGGGCCTAATGAGCAGTTCTTC.